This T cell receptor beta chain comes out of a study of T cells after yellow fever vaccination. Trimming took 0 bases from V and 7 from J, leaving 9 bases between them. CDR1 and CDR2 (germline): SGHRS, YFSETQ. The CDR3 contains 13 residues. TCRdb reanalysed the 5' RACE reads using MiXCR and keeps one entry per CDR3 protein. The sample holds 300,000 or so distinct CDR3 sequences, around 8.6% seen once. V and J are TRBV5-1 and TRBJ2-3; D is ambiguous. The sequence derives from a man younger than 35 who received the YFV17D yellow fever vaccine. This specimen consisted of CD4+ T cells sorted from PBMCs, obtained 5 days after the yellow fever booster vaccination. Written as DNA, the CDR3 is TGCGCCAGCAGCTTGGGTGAGGTCAATACGCAGTATTTT. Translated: CASSLGEVNTQYF.